These 20 T cell receptor beta chains originate from one sample sequenced in a study of T-cell memory formation after mild COVID-19. One entry per CDR3 protein results from TCRdb running MiXCR on the 5' RACE reads. The top ten hold more than 3.5% of the sample, which has 150,000 to 200,000 distinct CDR3 sequences, about 9.9% seen once. Specimen: PBMCs or a T cell subset sorted from them (not recorded which). These receptors were obtained from a man aged 18 to 29 who had mild COVID-19 (a few samples of this study predate the infection). Cell type and time point are not known.

The rearrangement joins TRBV10-1 to TRBJ2-4, with D maybe TRBD1 (5 bases). Between the trimmed V and J ends, which lost 3 bases and 7 bases, there was a span of 10 bases. The CDR3 runs 13 residues. The V gene's germline CDR1 is WNHNN and CDR2 SYGVQD (reference sequence). The CDR3 loop reads CASSDPGLNIQYF. CDR3 sequence (DNA): TGCGCCAGCAGTGACCCAGGGTTGAACATTCAGTACTTC.

In this sample, this clonotype turned up many times. The chain combines TRBV20-1 with TRBJ2-3, with TRBD1 matching over 7 bases. The J segment lost 2 bases and the V segment lost 6 bases, leaving 5 bases of the junction unmatched. Germline loops: CDR1 DFQATT, CDR2 SNEGSKA (reference sequence). The CDR3 consists of 13 residues. Here the CDR3 DNA reads TGCAGTGCCGGGACAGAAGCCACAGATACGCAGTATTTT. This encodes CSAGTEATDTQYF.

This clonotype showed up just a few times. This rearrangement joins TRBV5-4 to TRBJ2-3, with TRBD2 matching over 15 bases. V lost 4 bases, J lost 5 bases, and 5 bases stayed unmatched. The CDR3 length is 16 residues. Germline assignment: CDR1 SGHNT and CDR2 YYREEE (reference sequence). CDR3 sequence reads: CASSPGLAGGLDTQYF. CDR3 coding DNA: TGTGCCAGCAGCCCGGGACTAGCGGGGGGTTTAGATACGCAGTATTTT.

At least ten counts were recorded for this clonotype. This sequence joins TRBV9 and TRBJ2-5; D unclear. Germline values: CDR1 SGDLS, CDR2 YYNGEE. Trimming removed 2 bases from V and 1 base from J, with 9 bases in between. The CDR3 has 14 amino acids. The CDR3 DNA is TGTGCCAGCAGCGTCACAGCGACCCAAGAGACCCAGTACTTC. The encoded protein is CASSVTATQETQYF.

A few counts support this clonotype. The chain couples TRBV20-1 to TRBJ2-5; possibly TRBD2 for D (7 bases). V was shortened by 6 bases and J by 3 bases, with 20 bases between the two germline ends. Per germline, CDR1 DFQATT and CDR2 SNEGSKA (reference sequence). CDR3 length: 15 residues. CDR3 region: CSARRGAYTEETQYF. The CDR3 coding sequence is TGCAGTGCCCGCCGGGGGGCCTACACCGAAGAGACCCAGTACTTC.

This clonotype occurred a few times. The chain employs TRBV2 and TRBJ1-1; D is unresolved. Between the trimmed V and J ends, which lost 4 bases and 1 base, there was a span of 13 bases. Germline CDR1 SNHLY, CDR2 FYNNEI. This CDR3 has 15 residues. The CDR3 is CASSVRKGTNTEAFF. The CDR3 coding sequence is TGTGCCAGCAGTGTACGAAAAGGAACGAACACTGAAGCTTTCTTT.

This clonotype was seen ten or more times. The gene calls are TRBV12-3 or TRBV12-4 and TRBJ2-7; D possibly corresponds to TRBD1 (5 bases). The CDR3 is made up of 14 amino acids. V lost 5 bases to trimming and J lost 2 bases, with 13 bases between them. DNA for the CDR3: TGTGCCAGCAGTCCGATCCAGGGCCCCTACGAGCAGTACTTC. Its translation: CASSPIQGPYEQYF.

This clonotype was seen many times. V and J are TRBV5-1 and TRBJ1-6; 8 nucleotides match TRBD1. The germline CDR1 and CDR2 sequences are SGHRS and YFSETQ. V shed 4 bases, J shed 10 bases, and the junction held 7 bases outside the gene matches. This CDR3 spans 14 amino acids. The CDR3 reads CASSGGQGGSPLHF. The CDR3 DNA is TGCGCCAGCAGCGGAGGACAGGGCGGATCACCCCTCCACTTT.

This clonotype was observed a few times. This rearrangement joins TRBV7-2 to TRBJ1-5, with D tentatively TRBD1 (5 bases). The germline V gene encodes CDR1 SGHTA and CDR2 FQGNSA. V lost 5 bases and J lost 4, with 12 bases in between. The CDR3 length is 14 residues. This chain's CDR3 is CASSTRGGNQPQHF. The CDR3 DNA sequence: TGTGCCAGCAGCACCCGGGGGGGGAATCAGCCCCAGCATTTT.

Only a few counts were recorded for this clonotype. V is TRBV20-1 and J is TRBJ2-1, with TRBD2 as a possible D gene (5 bases). In germline, CDR1 is DFQATT, CDR2 SNEGSKA (reference sequence). The CDR3 totals 10 residues. The CDR3 DNA reads TGCAGCTGGGAGTACAATGAGCAGTTCTTC. Amino acids: CSWEYNEQFF.

Only a few counts were recorded for this clonotype. The chain links TRBV7-2 to TRBJ2-3; the D gene could be TRBD1 or TRBD2 (5 bases each). CDR3 size: 17 residues. Germline CDR1 and CDR2: SGHTA and FQGNSA. V was shortened by 2 bases and J by 8 bases, with 23 bases between the two germline ends. Written as DNA, the CDR3 is TGTGCCAGCAGCTTAAGGTTCCCCTGGACTCCAAGGGGTACGCAGTATTTT. It translates to CASSLRFPWTPRGTQYF.

The V call is TRBV9, the J call TRBJ1-3; maybe TRBD1 (5 bases). Germline assignment: CDR1 SGDLS and CDR2 YYNGEE. Trimming shortened V by 1 base and J by 0 bases, and 11 bases separated the two germline ends. CDR3 length: 16 amino acids. In DNA form, the CDR3 reads TGTGCCAGCAGCGTACGTGGGGACCCCTCTGGAAACACCATATATTTT. Amino acid sequence: CASSVRGDPSGNTIYF.

The chain is built from TRBV18 and TRBJ1-6, with D unresolved. Trimming took off 3 bases at V and 10 bases at J, with 10 bases between the two ends. The CDR3 covers 13 residues. Germline assignment: CDR1 KGHSH and CDR2 LQKENI. DNA of the CDR3: TGTGCCAGCTCACCGGAGTTAAGCTCACCCCTCCACTTT. Translating gives CASSPELSSPLHF.

This clonotype has more than one count but fewer than ten. The chain carries TRBV28 and TRBJ2-7; a weak D match, TRBD2 (6 bases). Germline-derived CDR1 and CDR2 are MDHEN and SYDVKM. V was shortened by 8 bases and J by 4 bases, with 12 bases between the two germline ends. This CDR3 contains 12 residues. The CDR3 nucleotides read TGTGCCAGCTGCTTGGGAGGTTACGAGCAGTACTTC. It is translated as CASCLGGYEQYF. The full variable domain, completed using reference TRBV28 and TRBJ2-7, is DVKVTQSSRYLVKRTGEKVFLECVQDMDHENMFWYRQDPGLGLRLIYFSYDVKMKEKGDIPEGYSVSREKKERFSLILESASTNQTSMYLCASCLGGYEQYFGPGTRLTVT.

The chain joins TRBV9 to TRBJ2-2, with 10 bases matching TRBD1. The CDR3 runs 17 residues. The V and J ends lost 0 bases and 3 bases, in that order; junction bases with no gene match: 5. CDR1 and CDR2 from the germline V gene are SGDLS and YYNGEE. CDR3 sequence: CASSVGRTGGHTGELFF. The CDR3 coding sequence is TGTGCCAGCAGCGTAGGCAGGACAGGGGGTCACACCGGGGAGCTGTTTTTT.

The chain links TRBV28 to TRBJ2-1; no firm D call. Germline V gives CDR1 MDHEN, CDR2 SYDVKM. V was shortened by 3 bases and J by 0 bases, with 15 bases between the two germline ends. This CDR3 is 17 amino acids long. This CDR3 is CASSLGHGRTSYNEQFF. CDR3 in DNA: TGTGCCAGCAGTTTGGGCCATGGCCGAACCTCCTACAATGAGCAGTTCTTC. Drawing the rest from reference TRBV28 and TRBJ2-1, the complete variable domain is DVKVTQSSRYLVKRTGEKVFLECVQDMDHENMFWYRQDPGLGLRLIYFSYDVKMKEKGDIPEGYSVSREKKERFSLILESASTNQTSMYLCASSLGHGRTSYNEQFFGPGTRLTVL.

V is TRBV5-5 and J is TRBJ2-3; D uncertain. Germline V gene sequence: CDR1 SGHKS, CDR2 YYEKEE (reference sequence). This CDR3 contains 13 residues. V lost 2 bases to trimming and J lost 3 bases, with 7 bases between them. CDR3 amino acids: CASSFPDTDTQYF. The CDR3 DNA is TGTGCCAGCAGCTTTCCGGATACAGATACGCAGTATTTT.

The chain combines TRBV20-1 with TRBJ1-5, with a possible D match to TRBD1 (6 bases). Germline V gene data show CDR1 as DFQATT and CDR2 as SNEGSKA (reference sequence). V was pared by 4 bases and J by 8 bases, with 18 bases between. This CDR3 has 14 residues. Here the CDR3 DNA reads TGCAGTGCTATACAGGACAGCGGGGTTAAGCCCCAGCATTTT. It translates to CSAIQDSGVKPQHF.

The table lists this clonotype with many counts. The rearrangement links TRBV28 to TRBJ2-5; 10 positions agree with TRBD1. This CDR3 spans 15 amino acids. The germline gives CDR1 MDHEN, CDR2 SYDVKM. V lost 3 bases and J lost 5; bases outside the gene matches: 6. The CDR3 coding sequence is TGTGCCAGCAGTTTGCCGGGACAGGGGTCGGAGACCCAGTACTTC. It codes for CASSLPGQGSETQYF.

This chain joins TRBV19 and TRBJ1-2; D remains unclear. Per the germline V gene, CDR1 is LNHDA and CDR2 is SQIVND (reference sequence). With 3 bases removed from V and 3 bases from J, the gap between germline ends came to 11 bases. CDR3 size: 14 residues. The CDR3 DNA reads TGTGCCAGTAGTATCCCAGGAACATACTATGGCTACACCTTC. Residues: CASSIPGTYYGYTF. The complete variable domain, with remaining parts taken from reference TRBV19 and TRBJ1-2, reads DGGITQSPKYLFRKEGQNVTLSCEQNLNHDAMYWYRQDPGQGLRLIYYSQIVNDFQKGDIAEGYSVSREKKESFPLTVTSAQKNPTAFYLCASSIPGTYYGYTFGSGTRLTVV.